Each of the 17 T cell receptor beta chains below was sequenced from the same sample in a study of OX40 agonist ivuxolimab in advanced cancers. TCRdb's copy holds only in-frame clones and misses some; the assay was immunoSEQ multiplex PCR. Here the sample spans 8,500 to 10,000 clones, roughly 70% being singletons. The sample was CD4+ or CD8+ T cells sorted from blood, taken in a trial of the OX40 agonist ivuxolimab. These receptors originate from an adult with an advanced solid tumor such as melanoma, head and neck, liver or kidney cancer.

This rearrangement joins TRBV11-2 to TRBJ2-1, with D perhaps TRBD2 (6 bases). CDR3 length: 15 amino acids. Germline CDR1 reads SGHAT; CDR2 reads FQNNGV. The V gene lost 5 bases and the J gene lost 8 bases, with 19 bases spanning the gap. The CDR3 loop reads CASSQYGGSLDEQFF. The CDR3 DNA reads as TGTGCCAGCAGCCAGTACGGGGGATCTCTCGATGAGCAGTTCTTC.

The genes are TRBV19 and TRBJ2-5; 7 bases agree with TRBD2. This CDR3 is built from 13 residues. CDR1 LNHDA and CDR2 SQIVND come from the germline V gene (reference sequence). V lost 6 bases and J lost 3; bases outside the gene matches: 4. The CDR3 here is CASSGRIKETQYF. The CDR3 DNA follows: TGTGCCAGTAGCGGGAGGATTAAAGAGACCCAGTACTTC.

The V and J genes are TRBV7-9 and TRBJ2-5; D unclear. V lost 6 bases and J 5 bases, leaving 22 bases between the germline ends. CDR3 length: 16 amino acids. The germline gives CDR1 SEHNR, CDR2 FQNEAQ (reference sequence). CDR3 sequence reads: CASRHTTGSHYETQYF. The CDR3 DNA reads TGTGCCAGCAGACACACAACGGGCAGTCATTACGAGACCCAGTACTTC.

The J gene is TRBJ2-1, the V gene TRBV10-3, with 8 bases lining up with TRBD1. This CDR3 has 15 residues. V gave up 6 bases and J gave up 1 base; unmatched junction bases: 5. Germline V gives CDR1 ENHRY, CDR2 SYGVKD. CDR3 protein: CAIRMDRASYNEQFF. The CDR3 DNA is TGTGCCATCAGGATGGACAGGGCTTCCTACAATGAGCAGTTCTTC.

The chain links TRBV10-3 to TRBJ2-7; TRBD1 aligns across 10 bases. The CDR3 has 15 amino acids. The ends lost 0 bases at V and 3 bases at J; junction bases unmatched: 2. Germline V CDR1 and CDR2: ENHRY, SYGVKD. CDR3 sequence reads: CAISESGQGFYEQYF. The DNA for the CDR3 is TGTGCCATCAGTGAGTCGGGACAGGGGTTCTACGAGCAGTACTTC.

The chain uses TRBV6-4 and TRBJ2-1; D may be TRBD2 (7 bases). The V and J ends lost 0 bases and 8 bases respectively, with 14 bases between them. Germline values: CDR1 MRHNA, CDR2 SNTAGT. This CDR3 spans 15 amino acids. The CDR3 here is CASSDSGEGGDEQFF. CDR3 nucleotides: TGTGCCAGCAGTGACTCGGGGGAGGGGGGCGATGAGCAGTTCTTC.

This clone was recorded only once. CDR3 region: CASSHNSRGNYEQYF. For the CDR3, the DNA is TGCGCCAGCAGCCACAACTCAAGGGGGAACTACGAGCAGTACTTC. The genes are TRBV4-1 and TRBJ2-7, with D possibly matching TRBD1 (6 bases). CDR1 is MGHRA and CDR2 is YSYEKL in the germline V gene. V dropped 3 bases and J dropped 3 bases, with 15 bases sitting between them. This CDR3 has 15 residues.

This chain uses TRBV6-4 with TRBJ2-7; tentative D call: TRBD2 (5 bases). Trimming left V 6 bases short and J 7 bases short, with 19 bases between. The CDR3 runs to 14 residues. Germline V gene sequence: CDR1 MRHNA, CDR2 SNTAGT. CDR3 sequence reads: CASRGFVLPGEQYF. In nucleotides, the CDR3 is TGTGCCAGCAGGGGTTTTGTCCTCCCGGGGGAGCAGTACTTC.

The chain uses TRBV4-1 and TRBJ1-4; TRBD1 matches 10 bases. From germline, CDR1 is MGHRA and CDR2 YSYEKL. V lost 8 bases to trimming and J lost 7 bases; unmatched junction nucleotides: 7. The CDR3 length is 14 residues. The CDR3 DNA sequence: TGCGCCAGCCTGGACAGGGGGAGCGGTGAAAAACTGTTTTTT. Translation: CASLDRGSGEKLFF.

The CDR3 coding sequence is TGTGCCAGCAGCCATCGCACAGGGGGCGCGAGCTATGGCTACACCTTC. Translation: CASSHRTGGASYGYTF. J is TRBJ1-2 and V is TRBV7-9, with TRBD1 identical over 9 bases. Losses at the gene ends were 5 bases for V and 4 bases for J; bases not matched to a gene: 11. Germline V CDR1 and CDR2: SEHNR, FQNEAQ (reference sequence). This CDR3 comprises 16 residues.

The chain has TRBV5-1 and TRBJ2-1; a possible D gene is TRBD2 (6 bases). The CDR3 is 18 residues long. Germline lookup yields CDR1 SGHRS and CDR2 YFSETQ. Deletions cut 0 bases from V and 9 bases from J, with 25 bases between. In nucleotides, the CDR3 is TGCGCCAGCAGCTTGGGGGGAGGACTCCCTACATTCGGCGGTGAGCAGTTCTTC. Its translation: CASSLGGGLPTFGGEQFF.

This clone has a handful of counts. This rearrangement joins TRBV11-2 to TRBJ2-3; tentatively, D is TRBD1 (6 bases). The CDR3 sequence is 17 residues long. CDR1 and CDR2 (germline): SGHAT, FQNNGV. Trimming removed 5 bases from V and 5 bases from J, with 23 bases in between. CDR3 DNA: TGTGCCAGCAGCCAAGATGATTTTGGGGACACCGTAGATACGCAGTATTTT. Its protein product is CASSQDDFGDTVDTQYF.

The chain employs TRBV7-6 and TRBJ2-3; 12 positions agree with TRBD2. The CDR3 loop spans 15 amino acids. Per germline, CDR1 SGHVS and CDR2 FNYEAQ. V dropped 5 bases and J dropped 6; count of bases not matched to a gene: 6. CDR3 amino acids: CASSPAGLAGDTQYF. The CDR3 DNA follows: TGTGCCAGCAGCCCCGCGGGACTAGCGGGCGATACGCAGTATTTT.

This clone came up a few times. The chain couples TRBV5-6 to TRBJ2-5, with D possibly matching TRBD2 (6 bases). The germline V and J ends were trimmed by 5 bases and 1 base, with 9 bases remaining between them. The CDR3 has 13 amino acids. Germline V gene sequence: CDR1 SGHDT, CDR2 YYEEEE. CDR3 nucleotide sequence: TGTGCCAGCAGACCGGGAGTCCAAGAGACCCAGTACTTC. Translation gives CASRPGVQETQYF. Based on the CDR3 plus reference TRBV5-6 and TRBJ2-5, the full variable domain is DAGVTQSPTHLIKTRGQQVTLRCSPKSGHDTVSWYQQALGQGPQFIFQYYEEEERQRGNFPDRFSGHQFPNYSSELNVNALLLGDSALYLCASRPGVQETQYFGPGTRLLVL.

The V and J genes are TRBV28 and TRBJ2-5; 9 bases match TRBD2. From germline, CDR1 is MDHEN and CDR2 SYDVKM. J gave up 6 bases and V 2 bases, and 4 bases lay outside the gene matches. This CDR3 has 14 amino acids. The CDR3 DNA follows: TGTGCCAGCAGTTTAGGGCTAGCGGGACAGACCCAGTACTTC. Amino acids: CASSLGLAGQTQYF.

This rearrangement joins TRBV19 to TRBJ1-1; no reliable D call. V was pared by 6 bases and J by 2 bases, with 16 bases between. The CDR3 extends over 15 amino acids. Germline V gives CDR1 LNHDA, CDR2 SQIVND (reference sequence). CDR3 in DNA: TGTGCCAGTAGCCTAGGAATTTCGGCAAACACTGAAGCTTTCTTT. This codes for CASSLGISANTEAFF.

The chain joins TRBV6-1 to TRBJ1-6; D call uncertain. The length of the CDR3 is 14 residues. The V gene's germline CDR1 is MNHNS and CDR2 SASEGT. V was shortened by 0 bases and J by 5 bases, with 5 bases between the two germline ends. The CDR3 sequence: CASSEAPDNSPLHF. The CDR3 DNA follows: TGTGCCAGCAGTGAAGCGCCAGATAATTCACCCCTCCACTTT.